This T cell receptor (beta chain) was documented in a study of blood T cell repertoires in COVID-19. Assay used: immunoSEQ multiplex PCR; TCRdb lists only in-frame clones, some missing. The table shows around 100,000 clones, with about 85% occurring only once. Germline CDR1 is SQVTM and CDR2 is ANQGSEA. The V end lost 0 bases, the J end lost 4 bases, and 9 bases lay between the germline ends. This CDR3 spans 13 amino acids. The sequence was obtained from a man over 45 with acute or convalescent COVID-19. Material: peripheral blood. The rearrangement links TRBV29-1 to TRBJ1-2; no definite D call. The CDR3 coding sequence is TGCAGCGTTGAAGAAGGAGGTTTCTATGGCTACACCTTC. It encodes CSVEEGGFYGYTF.